The TCR beta chain under discussion was sequenced for a study of response to subunit inactivated influenza vaccine. Study-level results: Authors suggested seasonal influenza vaccinations each recruit few new T cells.

Points on this clonotype: The antigen is not known.

The CDR3 length is 13 residues. V lost 3 bases and J lost 7; bases outside the gene matches: 1. TCRdb processed the RT-PCR reads anew with MiXCR; each CDR3 protein has one entry. Of more than 150,000 distinct CDR3 sequences in the sample, roughly 8.7% were seen once. The V and J genes are TRBV12-3 or TRBV12-4 and TRBJ1-1, with TRBD1 matching over 11 bases. This receptor was identified in a man aged 50 to 59 who received an inactivated influenza vaccine. This material consisted of non-naive T cells sorted from PBMCs, taken on the day of vaccination. This CDR3 reads CASSLGQGGEAFF. CDR3 in DNA: TGTGCCAGCAGTTTGGGACAGGGGGGTGAAGCTTTCTTT.